This TCR beta chain was obtained from a study of siplizumab effects on memory and regulatory T cells. Libraries were prepared by immunoSEQ multiplex PCR; TCRdb keeps only in-frame clonotypes and omits some of them. The data show more than 95,000 clones, about 93% seen once. The material sequenced was CD4+ T cells sorted from blood. This sequence was found in a human donor in good health.

This chain's CDR3 is CASSGQGGWTGELFF. The CDR3, as DNA: TGCGCCAGCAGCGGACAGGGGGGTTGGACCGGGGAGCTGTTTTTT. The rearrangement uses TRBV4-1 and TRBJ2-2; 10 bases are a match to TRBD1. The germline CDR1 and CDR2 sequences are MGHRA and YSYEKL. V dropped 5 bases and J dropped 5; count of bases not matched to a gene: 5. The CDR3 has 15 amino acids.